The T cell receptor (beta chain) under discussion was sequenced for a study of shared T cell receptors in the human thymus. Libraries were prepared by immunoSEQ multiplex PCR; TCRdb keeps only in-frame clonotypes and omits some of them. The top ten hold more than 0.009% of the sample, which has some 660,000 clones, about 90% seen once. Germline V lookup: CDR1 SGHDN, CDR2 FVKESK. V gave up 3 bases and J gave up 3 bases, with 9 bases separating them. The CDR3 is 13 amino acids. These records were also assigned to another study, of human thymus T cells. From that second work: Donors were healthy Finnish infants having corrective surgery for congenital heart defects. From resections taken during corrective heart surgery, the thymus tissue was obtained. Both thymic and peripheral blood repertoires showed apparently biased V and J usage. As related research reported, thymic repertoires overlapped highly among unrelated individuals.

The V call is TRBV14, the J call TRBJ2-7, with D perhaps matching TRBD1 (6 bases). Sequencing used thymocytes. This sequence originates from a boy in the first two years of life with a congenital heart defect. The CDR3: CASSQGHLYEQYF. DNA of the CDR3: TGTGCCAGCAGCCAGGGACACCTCTACGAGCAGTACTTC.